Listed below are T cell receptor beta chains from one sample, sequenced in a study of beta chain features in type 1 diabetes. Data came from immunoSEQ multiplex PCR; TCRdb stores just in-frame clones and leaves some out. Among roughly 340,000 clones, approximately 12% were seen once, and the ten largest hold about 0.016%. Sequencing was done on a sample of naive CD4+ T cells from blood. These receptors all stem from a woman aged 18-29 years with type 1 diabetes. The CDR3 runs from the conserved cysteine through the conserved F or W. Fields, in order: CDR3 length, clone size, D gene, J gene, V gene, CDR3 protein, CDR3 DNA. The D gene is left open where the match is weak. Expanded clones get a size class; other rows say once, few or many, or leave the size out.

cdr3_length: 13
clone_size: few
d_call: TRBD2
j_call: TRBJ2-5
v_call: TRBV10-3
cdr3_aa: CAIRTAGGETQYF
cdr3_nt: TGTGCCATCCGAACAGCGGGAGGCGAGACCCAGTACTTC

cdr3_length: 14
clone_size: -
d_call: TRBD1
j_call: TRBJ1-2
v_call: TRBV5-4
cdr3_aa: CASSLGQTIYGYTF
cdr3_nt: TGTGCCAGCAGCCTGGGACAGACGATCTATGGCTACACCTTC

cdr3_length: 15
clone_size: -
d_call: TRBD1
j_call: TRBJ1-5
v_call: TRBV19
cdr3_aa: CASQGVQGSNQPQHF
cdr3_nt: TGTGCCAGTCAGGGGGTTCAGGGAAGCAATCAGCCCCAGCATTTT

cdr3_length: 14
clone_size: once
d_call: TRBD2
j_call: TRBJ2-7
v_call: TRBV5-1
cdr3_aa: CASRGDGSSYEQYF
cdr3_nt: TGCGCCAGCCGGGGGGACGGAAGCTCCTACGAGCAGTACTTC

cdr3_length: 14
clone_size: -
d_call: TRBD1
j_call: TRBJ2-7
v_call: TRBV5-6
cdr3_aa: CASSTNRGLDEQYF
cdr3_nt: TGTGCCAGCAGCACAAACAGGGGGCTCGACGAGCAGTACTTC

cdr3_length: 14
clone_size: few
d_call: TRBD1
j_call: TRBJ2-7
v_call: TRBV11-2
cdr3_aa: CASSLGQGPYEQYF
cdr3_nt: TGTGCCAGCAGCTTGGGACAGGGACCCTACGAGCAGTACTTC

cdr3_length: 13
clone_size: few
d_call: -
j_call: TRBJ2-7
v_call: TRBV7-9
cdr3_aa: CASSLQGSHEQYF
cdr3_nt: TGTGCCAGCAGCCTACAGGGTTCCCACGAGCAGTACTTC

cdr3_length: 13
clone_size: few
d_call: TRBD1
j_call: TRBJ1-1
v_call: TRBV12-5
cdr3_aa: CASAATGDTEAFF
cdr3_nt: TGTGCTAGTGCCGCGACAGGGGACACTGAAGCTTTCTTT

cdr3_length: 14
clone_size: few
d_call: TRBD1
j_call: TRBJ1-2
v_call: TRBV19
cdr3_aa: CASIVRTGYHGYTF
cdr3_nt: TGTGCCAGTATCGTCAGGACAGGGTATCATGGCTACACCTTC

cdr3_length: 18
clone_size: few
d_call: TRBD1
j_call: TRBJ1-1
v_call: TRBV27
cdr3_aa: CASSSRPDRGRLGTEAFF
cdr3_nt: TGTGCCAGCAGTTCGAGGCCCGACAGGGGGCGATTGGGCACTGAAGCTTTCTTT

cdr3_length: 16
clone_size: -
d_call: TRBD1
j_call: TRBJ1-1
v_call: TRBV5-1
cdr3_aa: CASSSRQGRLNTEAFF
cdr3_nt: TGCGCCAGCAGCTCACGACAGGGGCGACTTAACACTGAAGCTTTCTTT

cdr3_length: 16
clone_size: -
d_call: TRBD2
j_call: TRBJ2-5
v_call: TRBV6-6
cdr3_aa: CASSYRGLAGGETQYF
cdr3_nt: TGTGCCAGCAGTTACCGGGGACTAGCGGGAGGAGAGACCCAGTACTTC

cdr3_length: 15
clone_size: few
d_call: TRBD2
j_call: TRBJ2-5
v_call: TRBV29-1
cdr3_aa: CSVRAGLAVQETQYF
cdr3_nt: TGCAGCGTCCGCGCTGGACTAGCGGTGCAAGAGACCCAGTACTTC

cdr3_length: 14
clone_size: -
d_call: -
j_call: TRBJ2-1
v_call: TRBV7-2
cdr3_aa: CASSLDGSYNEQFF
cdr3_nt: TGTGCCAGCAGCTTGGACGGGAGTTACAATGAGCAGTTCTTC

cdr3_length: 15
clone_size: few
d_call: -
j_call: TRBJ2-1
v_call: TRBV6-5
cdr3_aa: CASSYSGGLGDEQFF
cdr3_nt: TGTGCCAGCAGTTACTCGGGGGGTCTGGGGGATGAGCAGTTCTTC

cdr3_length: 16
clone_size: -
d_call: TRBD2
j_call: TRBJ2-6
v_call: TRBV19
cdr3_aa: CASRGPGGSGANVLTF
cdr3_nt: TGTGCCAGCCGGGGCCCCGGGGGGTCTGGGGCCAACGTCCTGACTTTC

cdr3_length: 14
clone_size: -
d_call: -
j_call: TRBJ2-1
v_call: TRBV5-1
cdr3_aa: CASYRDTAYNEQFF
cdr3_nt: TGCGCCAGCTACCGGGACACAGCCTACAATGAGCAGTTCTTC

cdr3_length: 12
clone_size: few
d_call: -
j_call: TRBJ2-7
v_call: TRBV28
cdr3_aa: CASSIVSYEQYF
cdr3_nt: TGTGCCAGCAGTATCGTCTCCTACGAGCAGTACTTC

cdr3_length: 12
clone_size: few
d_call: -
j_call: TRBJ1-1
v_call: TRBV28
cdr3_aa: CASSRLDTEAFF
cdr3_nt: TGTGCCAGCAGTCGACTGGACACTGAAGCTTTCTTT

cdr3_length: 14
clone_size: few
d_call: TRBD1
j_call: TRBJ2-5
v_call: TRBV5-6
cdr3_aa: CASSARQGLETQYF
cdr3_nt: TGTGCCAGCAGCGCCCGACAGGGATTGGAGACCCAGTACTTC

cdr3_length: 16
clone_size: few
d_call: -
j_call: TRBJ2-1
v_call: TRBV18
cdr3_aa: CASSPPSVRQHNEQFF
cdr3_nt: TGTGCCAGCTCACCACCGTCTGTTAGACAGCACAATGAGCAGTTCTTC

cdr3_length: 15
clone_size: -
d_call: -
j_call: TRBJ2-2
v_call: TRBV6-5
cdr3_aa: CASSMTVPGTGELFF
cdr3_nt: TGTGCCAGCAGTATGACAGTACCAGGCACCGGGGAGCTGTTTTTT

cdr3_length: 17
clone_size: -
d_call: -
j_call: TRBJ2-6
v_call: TRBV7-9
cdr3_aa: CASSRLARGGGANVLTF
cdr3_nt: TGTGCCAGCAGCCGACTAGCCCGAGGGGGTGGGGCCAACGTCCTGACTTTC

cdr3_length: 14
clone_size: few
d_call: TRBD1
j_call: TRBJ1-1
v_call: TRBV7-2
cdr3_aa: CASSQDRGWTEAFF
cdr3_nt: TGTGCCAGCAGCCAGGACAGGGGGTGGACTGAAGCTTTCTTT

cdr3_length: 14
clone_size: -
d_call: TRBD2
j_call: TRBJ2-7
v_call: TRBV5-4
cdr3_aa: CASSRPSGSYEQYF
cdr3_nt: TGTGCCAGCAGCCGACCTAGCGGGAGTTACGAGCAGTACTTC

cdr3_length: 15
clone_size: few
d_call: TRBD2
j_call: TRBJ2-1
v_call: TRBV28
cdr3_aa: CASSFSGRDYNEQFF
cdr3_nt: TGTGCCAGCAGTTTTAGCGGGAGGGACTACAATGAGCAGTTCTTC

cdr3_length: 16
clone_size: -
d_call: TRBD1
j_call: TRBJ2-4
v_call: TRBV7-9
cdr3_aa: CASSLGQNLAKNIQYF
cdr3_nt: TGTGCCAGCAGCCTGGGACAGAATCTGGCCAAAAACATTCAGTACTTC

cdr3_length: 13
clone_size: few
d_call: TRBD1
j_call: TRBJ1-1
v_call: TRBV2
cdr3_aa: CASRGQGLAEAFF
cdr3_nt: TGTGCCAGCAGGGGACAGGGATTGGCTGAAGCTTTCTTT

cdr3_length: 13
clone_size: -
d_call: TRBD1
j_call: TRBJ1-1
v_call: TRBV2
cdr3_aa: CASSGGQGEKAFF
cdr3_nt: TGTGCCAGCAGTGGAGGACAGGGAGAAAAAGCTTTCTTT

cdr3_length: 14
clone_size: few
d_call: TRBD1
j_call: TRBJ1-1
v_call: TRBV28
cdr3_aa: CASSKDRGRTEAFF
cdr3_nt: TGTGCCAGCAGTAAGGACAGGGGGCGGACTGAAGCTTTCTTT

cdr3_length: 13
clone_size: few
d_call: -
j_call: TRBJ2-3
v_call: TRBV7-3
cdr3_aa: CASSARRGDTQYF
cdr3_nt: TGTGCCAGCAGCGCCCGGAGGGGAGATACGCAGTATTTT

cdr3_length: 14
clone_size: -
d_call: TRBD1
j_call: TRBJ1-5
v_call: TRBV18
cdr3_aa: CASSPETGHQPQHF
cdr3_nt: TGTGCCAGCTCACCCGAGACAGGGCATCAGCCCCAGCATTTT

cdr3_length: 17
clone_size: -
d_call: TRBD2
j_call: TRBJ2-2
v_call: TRBV9
cdr3_aa: CASSYGTSGRAGGELFF
cdr3_nt: TGTGCCAGCAGCTATGGGACTAGCGGGAGGGCCGGCGGGGAGCTGTTTTTT

cdr3_length: 15
clone_size: -
d_call: TRBD2
j_call: TRBJ2-1
v_call: TRBV4-3
cdr3_aa: CASSQAAAGANEQFF
cdr3_nt: TGCGCCAGCAGCCAAGCTGCAGCGGGAGCGAATGAGCAGTTCTTC

cdr3_length: 15
clone_size: -
d_call: -
j_call: TRBJ2-3
v_call: TRBV5-4
cdr3_aa: CASSSQTGLTDTQYF
cdr3_nt: TGTGCCAGCAGCTCCCAGACAGGCCTCACAGATACGCAGTATTTT

cdr3_length: 16
clone_size: -
d_call: TRBD1
j_call: TRBJ1-5
v_call: TRBV7-9
cdr3_aa: CASSSDRGMSNQPQHF
cdr3_nt: TGTGCCAGCAGTTCGGACAGGGGAATGAGCAATCAGCCCCAGCATTTT

cdr3_length: 13
clone_size: -
d_call: -
j_call: TRBJ2-1
v_call: TRBV7-2
cdr3_aa: CASSPDYYNEQFF
cdr3_nt: TGTGCCAGCAGCCCGGACTACTACAATGAGCAGTTCTTC

cdr3_length: 14
clone_size: -
d_call: -
j_call: TRBJ2-6
v_call: TRBV11-3
cdr3_aa: CASSVASGANVLTF
cdr3_nt: TGTGCCAGCAGCGTAGCATCTGGGGCCAACGTCCTGACTTTC

cdr3_length: 14
clone_size: -
d_call: -
j_call: TRBJ1-1
v_call: TRBV6-6
cdr3_aa: CASSYNVQGAEAFF
cdr3_nt: TGTGCCAGCAGTTACAACGTGCAGGGCGCTGAAGCTTTCTTT

cdr3_length: 13
clone_size: -
d_call: -
j_call: TRBJ2-5
v_call: TRBV5-4
cdr3_aa: CASSLILQETQYF
cdr3_nt: TGTGCCAGCAGCTTGATCCTTCAAGAGACCCAGTACTTC

cdr3_length: 14
clone_size: few
d_call: TRBD2
j_call: TRBJ2-1
v_call: TRBV7-2
cdr3_aa: CASRVAGVVNEQFF
cdr3_nt: TGTGCCAGCAGAGTAGCGGGAGTAGTCAATGAGCAGTTCTTC

cdr3_length: 13
clone_size: few
d_call: -
j_call: TRBJ2-1
v_call: TRBV9
cdr3_aa: CASSVAVLDEQFF
cdr3_nt: TGTGCCAGCAGCGTTGCGGTATTAGATGAGCAGTTCTTC

cdr3_length: 16
clone_size: few
d_call: TRBD1
j_call: TRBJ2-5
v_call: TRBV30
cdr3_aa: CAWSARQGGYQETQYF
cdr3_nt: TGTGCCTGGAGTGCAAGACAGGGGGGGTACCAAGAGACCCAGTACTTC

cdr3_length: 14
clone_size: few
d_call: -
j_call: TRBJ1-1
v_call: TRBV30
cdr3_aa: CAWSSGAERAEAFF
cdr3_nt: TGTGCCTGGAGCTCGGGTGCGGAGAGGGCTGAAGCTTTCTTT

cdr3_length: 13
clone_size: -
d_call: TRBD2
j_call: TRBJ2-1
v_call: TRBV5-4
cdr3_aa: CAFGTSGRARQFF
cdr3_nt: TGTGCCTTTGGGACTAGCGGGAGGGCCCGGCAGTTCTTC

cdr3_length: 15
clone_size: -
d_call: TRBD1
j_call: TRBJ1-1
v_call: TRBV15
cdr3_aa: CATSRGTGTSTEAFF
cdr3_nt: TGTGCCACCAGCAGAGGGACAGGGACCAGCACTGAAGCTTTCTTT

cdr3_length: 14
clone_size: -
d_call: -
j_call: TRBJ2-5
v_call: TRBV7-6
cdr3_aa: CASSLGGAQETQYF
cdr3_nt: TGTGCCAGCAGCTTAGGTGGGGCTCAAGAGACCCAGTACTTC

cdr3_length: 16
clone_size: -
d_call: TRBD2
j_call: TRBJ2-3
v_call: TRBV7-2
cdr3_aa: CASSWAIAGITDTQYF
cdr3_nt: TGTGCCAGCAGCTGGGCCATAGCGGGTATCACAGATACGCAGTATTTT

cdr3_length: 16
clone_size: -
d_call: TRBD2
j_call: TRBJ2-3
v_call: TRBV11-2
cdr3_aa: CASSPRLAGGTDTQYF
cdr3_nt: TGTGCCAGCAGCCCCCGACTAGCGGGTGGCACAGATACGCAGTATTTT

cdr3_length: 11
clone_size: -
d_call: TRBD2
j_call: TRBJ2-1
v_call: TRBV10-3
cdr3_aa: CAIRGLVEQFF
cdr3_nt: TGTGCCATCAGGGGACTAGTTGAGCAGTTCTTC

cdr3_length: 16
clone_size: few
d_call: TRBD1
j_call: TRBJ2-2
v_call: TRBV4-3
cdr3_aa: CASSQEVGQGRRELFF
cdr3_nt: TGCGCCAGCAGCCAAGAGGTGGGACAGGGTCGAAGGGAGCTGTTTTTT

cdr3_length: 14
clone_size: few
d_call: TRBD1
j_call: TRBJ1-1
v_call: TRBV30
cdr3_aa: CAWKVQGGIAEAFF
cdr3_nt: TGTGCCTGGAAGGTTCAAGGGGGCATTGCTGAAGCTTTCTTT

cdr3_length: 15
clone_size: few
d_call: -
j_call: TRBJ2-1
v_call: TRBV30
cdr3_aa: CAWSVPRLGHNEQFF
cdr3_nt: TGTGCCTGGAGTGTACCGAGACTAGGCCACAATGAGCAGTTCTTC